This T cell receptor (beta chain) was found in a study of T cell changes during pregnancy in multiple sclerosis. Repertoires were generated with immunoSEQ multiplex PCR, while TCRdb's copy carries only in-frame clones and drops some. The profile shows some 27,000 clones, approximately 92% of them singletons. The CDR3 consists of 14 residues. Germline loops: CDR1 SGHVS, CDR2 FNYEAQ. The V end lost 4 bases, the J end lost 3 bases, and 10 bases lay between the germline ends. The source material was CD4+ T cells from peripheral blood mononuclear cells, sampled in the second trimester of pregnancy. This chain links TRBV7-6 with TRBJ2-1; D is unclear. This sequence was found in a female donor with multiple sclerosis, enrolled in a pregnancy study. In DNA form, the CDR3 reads TGTGCCAGCAGCTCGAACACTATCTACAATGAGCAGTTCTTC. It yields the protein CASSSNTIYNEQFF.